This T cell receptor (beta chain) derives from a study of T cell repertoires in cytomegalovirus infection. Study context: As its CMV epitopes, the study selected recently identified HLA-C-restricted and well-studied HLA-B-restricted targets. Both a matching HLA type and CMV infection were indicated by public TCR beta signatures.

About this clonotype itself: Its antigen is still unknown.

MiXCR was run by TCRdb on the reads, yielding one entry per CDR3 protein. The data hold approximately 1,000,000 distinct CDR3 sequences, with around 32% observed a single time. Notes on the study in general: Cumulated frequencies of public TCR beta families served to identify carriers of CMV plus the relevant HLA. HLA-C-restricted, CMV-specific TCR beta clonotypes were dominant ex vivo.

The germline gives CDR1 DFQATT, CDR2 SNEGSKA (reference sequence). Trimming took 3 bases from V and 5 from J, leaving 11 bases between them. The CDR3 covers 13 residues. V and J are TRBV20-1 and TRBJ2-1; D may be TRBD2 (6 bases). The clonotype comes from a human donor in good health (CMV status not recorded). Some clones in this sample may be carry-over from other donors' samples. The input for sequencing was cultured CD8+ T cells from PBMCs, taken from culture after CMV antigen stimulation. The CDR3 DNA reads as TGCAGTGCTAGGCCCCGCGGGGACAATGAGCAGTTCTTC. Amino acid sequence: CSARPRGDNEQFF.